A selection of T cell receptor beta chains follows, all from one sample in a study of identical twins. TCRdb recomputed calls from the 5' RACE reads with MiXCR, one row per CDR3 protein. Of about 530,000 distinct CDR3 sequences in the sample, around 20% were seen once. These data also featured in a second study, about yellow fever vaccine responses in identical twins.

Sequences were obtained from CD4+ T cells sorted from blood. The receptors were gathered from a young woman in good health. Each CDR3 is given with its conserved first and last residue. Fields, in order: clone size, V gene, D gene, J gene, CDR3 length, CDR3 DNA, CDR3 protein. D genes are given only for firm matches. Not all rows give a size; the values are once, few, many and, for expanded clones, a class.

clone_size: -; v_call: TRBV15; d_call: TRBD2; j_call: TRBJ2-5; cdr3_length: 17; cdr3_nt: TGTGCCACCAGCTCGGGGACTAGCGGGAGTTTTGGGGAGACCCAGTACTTC; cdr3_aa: CATSSGTSGSFGETQYF
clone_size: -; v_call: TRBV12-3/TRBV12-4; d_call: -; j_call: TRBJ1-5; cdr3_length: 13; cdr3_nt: TGTGCCAGCAGCCAAGAGGCGGGTCAGCCCCAGCATTTT; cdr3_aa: CASSQEAGQPQHF
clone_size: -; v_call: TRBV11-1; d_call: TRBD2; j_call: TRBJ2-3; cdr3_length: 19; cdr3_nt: TGTGCCAGCAGCTCCGACAGGGTACTGACTAGCGGCGGCACAGATACGCAGTATTTT; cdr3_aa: CASSSDRVLTSGGTDTQYF
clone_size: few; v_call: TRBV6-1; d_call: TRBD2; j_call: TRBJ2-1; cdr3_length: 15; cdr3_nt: TGTGCCAGCGGCGAAACGGCTAGCGGGACTTATGAGCAGTTCTTC; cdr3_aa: CASGETASGTYEQFF
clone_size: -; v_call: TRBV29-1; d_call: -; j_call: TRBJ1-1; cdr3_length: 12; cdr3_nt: TGCAGCGTTGAAGGGCAGTCAACTGAAGCTTTCTTT; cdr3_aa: CSVEGQSTEAFF
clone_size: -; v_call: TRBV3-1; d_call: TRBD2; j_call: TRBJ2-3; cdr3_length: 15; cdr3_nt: TGTGCCAGCAGCCAAGTAGCGGGAGTCGCAGATACGCAGTATTTT; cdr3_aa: CASSQVAGVADTQYF
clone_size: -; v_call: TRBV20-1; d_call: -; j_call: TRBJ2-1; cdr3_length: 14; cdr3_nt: TGCAGTGCCGGGCTTCCCCCCCCTTACAATGAGCAGTTCTTC; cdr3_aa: CSAGLPPPYNEQFF
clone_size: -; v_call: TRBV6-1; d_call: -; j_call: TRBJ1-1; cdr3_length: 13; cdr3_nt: TGTGCCAGCAGGGAACACCCCAACACTGAAGCTTTCTTT; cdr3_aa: CASREHPNTEAFF
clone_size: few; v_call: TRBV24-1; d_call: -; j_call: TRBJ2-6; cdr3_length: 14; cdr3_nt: TGTGCCACCAGTGCGACTTCTGGGGCCAACGTCCTGACTTTC; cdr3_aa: CATSATSGANVLTF
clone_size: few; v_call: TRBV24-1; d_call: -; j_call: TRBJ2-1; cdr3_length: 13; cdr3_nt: TGTGCCACCAGTGACCCACTGGTTGGCGAGCAGTTCTTC; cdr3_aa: CATSDPLVGEQFF
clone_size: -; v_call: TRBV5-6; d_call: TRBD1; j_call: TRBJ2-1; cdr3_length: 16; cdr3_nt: TGTGCCAGCAGCCAACCTGTCCCGACAGGGGACAATGAGCAGTTCTTC; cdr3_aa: CASSQPVPTGDNEQFF
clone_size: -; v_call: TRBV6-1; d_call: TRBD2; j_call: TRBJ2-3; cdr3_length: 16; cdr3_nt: TGTGCCACCATGAGAGTGGCGGGGGGGCCTGAAGATACGCAGTATTTT; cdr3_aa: CATMRVAGGPEDTQYF
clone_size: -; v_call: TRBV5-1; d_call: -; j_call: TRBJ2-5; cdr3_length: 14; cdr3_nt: TGCGCCAGCAGCTTGTATGGACAGCAAGAGACCCAGTACTTC; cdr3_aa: CASSLYGQQETQYF
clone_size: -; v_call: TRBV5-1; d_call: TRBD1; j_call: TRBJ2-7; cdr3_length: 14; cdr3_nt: TGCGCCAGCAGCATCCCAACGACAGGGGACGAGCAGTACTTC; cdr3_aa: CASSIPTTGDEQYF
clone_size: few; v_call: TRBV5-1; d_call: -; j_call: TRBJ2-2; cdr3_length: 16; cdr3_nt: TGCGCCAGCAGCTACCGGCCGTCGACGGACACCGGGGAGCTGTTTTTT; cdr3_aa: CASSYRPSTDTGELFF
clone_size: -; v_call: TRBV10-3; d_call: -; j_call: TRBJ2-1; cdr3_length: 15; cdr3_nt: TGTGCCATCTCTGACGGGGGGCAGGGACAAACGGGGCAGTTCTTC; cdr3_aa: CAISDGGQGQTGQFF
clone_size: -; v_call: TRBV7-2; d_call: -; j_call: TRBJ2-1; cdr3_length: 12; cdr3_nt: TGTGCCAGCACCTCGGGGTGGAATGAGCAGTTCTTC; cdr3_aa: CASTSGWNEQFF
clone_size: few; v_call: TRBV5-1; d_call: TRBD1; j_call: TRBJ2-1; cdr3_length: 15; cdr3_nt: TGCGCCAGCAGCCCGAGGGACAGGGGGCGGAATGAGCAGTTCTTC; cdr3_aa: CASSPRDRGRNEQFF
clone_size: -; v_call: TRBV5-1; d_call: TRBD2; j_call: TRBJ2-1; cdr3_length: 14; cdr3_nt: TGCGCCAGCGGACTAGAATCGAGCGACAATGAGCAGTTCTTC; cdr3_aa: CASGLESSDNEQFF
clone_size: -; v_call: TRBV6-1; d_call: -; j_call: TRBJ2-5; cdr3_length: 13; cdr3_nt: TGTGCCAGCACAGAAGGGTTCCAAGAGACCCAGTACTTC; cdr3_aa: CASTEGFQETQYF
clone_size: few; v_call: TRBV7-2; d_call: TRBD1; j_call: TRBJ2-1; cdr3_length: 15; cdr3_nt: TGTGCCAGCAGCAAGGGACAGGGGCTCTACAATGAGCAGTTCTTC; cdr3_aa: CASSKGQGLYNEQFF
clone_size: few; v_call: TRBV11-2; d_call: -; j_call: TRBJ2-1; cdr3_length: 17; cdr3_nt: TGTGCCAGCAGCTTAGAAAGGGGCCGTACCGCCTACAATGAGCAGTTCTTC; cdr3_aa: CASSLERGRTAYNEQFF
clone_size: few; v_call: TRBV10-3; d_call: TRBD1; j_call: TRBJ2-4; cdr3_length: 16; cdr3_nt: TGTGCCACCCAAGACCGACAGGGGCTAGCCAAAAACATTCAGTACTTC; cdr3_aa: CATQDRQGLAKNIQYF
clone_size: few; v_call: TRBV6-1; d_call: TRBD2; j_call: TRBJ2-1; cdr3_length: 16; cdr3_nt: TGTGCCAGCAGTGGCCAGCGGGAGGAAGGATGGAATGAGCAGTTCTTC; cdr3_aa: CASSGQREEGWNEQFF
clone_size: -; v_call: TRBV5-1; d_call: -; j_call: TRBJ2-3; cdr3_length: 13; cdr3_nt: TGCGCCAGCAGCTCGAGGGTTGGAGATACGCAGTATTTT; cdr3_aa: CASSSRVGDTQYF
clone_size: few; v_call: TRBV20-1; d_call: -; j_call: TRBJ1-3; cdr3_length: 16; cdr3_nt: TGCAGTGCTAGTATCACAGGGATGAGCTCTGGAAACACCATATATTTT; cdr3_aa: CSASITGMSSGNTIYF
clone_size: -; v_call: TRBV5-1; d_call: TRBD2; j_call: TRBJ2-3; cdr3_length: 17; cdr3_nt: TGCGCCAGCAGCTTGGTAGCTAGCGGGAGGGCCGAAGATACGCAGTATTTT; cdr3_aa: CASSLVASGRAEDTQYF
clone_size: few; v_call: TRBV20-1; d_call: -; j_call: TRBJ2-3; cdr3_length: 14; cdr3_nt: TGCAGTGCTAAGGGACGGCCTAGCACAGATACGCAGTATTTT; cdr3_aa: CSAKGRPSTDTQYF
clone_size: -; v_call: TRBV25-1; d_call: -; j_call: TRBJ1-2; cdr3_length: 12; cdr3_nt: TGTGCCAGCAGTGAAAACGGCTATGGCTACACCTTC; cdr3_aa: CASSENGYGYTF